The TCR beta chain described here comes from a study of graft-versus-host responses after intestinal transplantation. Whole-study context: Transplant recipients had multivisceral, liver-intestinal, or isolated intestinal grafts.

Broader study findings: Across patients carrying graft-donor T cell macrochimerism, allografts held high graft-versus-host to host-versus-graft clonal ratios.

As to this clone: As yet, its antigen is unknown.

Per the germline V gene, CDR1 is DFQATT and CDR2 is SNEGSKA (reference sequence). The CDR3 is made up of 10 amino acids. Sequencing was performed with immunoSEQ multiplex PCR; in TCRdb, only in-frame clones are kept and a portion is missing. This table holds 75,000 to 100,000 clones, 85% to 95% found once. The sequenced sample was unstimulated CD8+ T cells sorted from spleen or lymph node cells, obtained before intestinal transplant. J is TRBJ1-2 and V is TRBV20-1; possible D gene TRBD1, 6 bases. This TCR was recovered from a human donor who received an intestinal transplant. CDR3 sequence (DNA): TGCATAAAAGGGGGAAATGGCTACACCTTC. Residues: CIKGGNGYTF.